This T cell receptor (beta chain) was found in a study of long-term antiretroviral therapy in people with HIV. Study-wide results and limits: With ART, diversity went up but was still lower than in transplant donor controls.

An immunoSEQ assay, version v3.0, was performed at survey level. In sequencing, roughly 40,000-50,000 T-cell genomes per sample were targeted. TCRdb's copy holds only in-frame clones and misses some; the assay was immunoSEQ multiplex PCR. The sample lists about 34,000 clones; 94% were seen once. Trimming took off 1 base at V and 8 bases at J, with 15 bases between the two ends. The CDR3 runs to 15 residues. Germline V gives CDR1 SGHVS, CDR2 FNYEAQ. This clone has only a few counts. Its cognate antigen is unknown. The gene calls are TRBV7-6 and TRBJ2-1, with D perhaps TRBD1 (6 bases). The receptor was isolated from a woman aged 45 to 65 with HIV. The sequences come from unsorted PBMCs, collected around 5 years after starting antiretroviral therapy. CDR3 sequence: CASSLGQALWDEQFF. Written as DNA, the CDR3 is TGTGCCAGCAGCTTAGGACAGGCCCTCTGGGATGAGCAGTTCTTC.